This T cell receptor (beta chain) was captured by sequencing in a study of T cell responses to AZD1222 COVID-19 vaccine. Assay: immunoSEQ multiplex PCR; the TCRdb copy retains only in-frame clones and omits some. The sample lists tens of thousands of clones; 89% were seen once. Study observations and caveats: White British donors predominated, females outnumbered males, and clonal diversity was possibly underestimated. Once two AZD1222 doses were given, Spike-specific TCR breadth and depth went up.

Details on this clone: Antigen: not known.

With 5 bases removed from V and 6 bases from J, the gap between germline ends came to 11 bases. Germline lookup yields CDR1 SGHTA and CDR2 FQGNSA. The CDR3 contains 13 residues. V is TRBV7-2 and J is TRBJ1-5; D may be TRBD1 (5 bases). The input for sequencing was peripheral blood, taken on day 0 of AZD1222 vaccination. The receptor's source is an adult in good health. CDR3 bases: TGTGCCAGCAGCCCGACGGGGGGTCAGCCCCAGCATTTT. Protein product: CASSPTGGQPQHF.